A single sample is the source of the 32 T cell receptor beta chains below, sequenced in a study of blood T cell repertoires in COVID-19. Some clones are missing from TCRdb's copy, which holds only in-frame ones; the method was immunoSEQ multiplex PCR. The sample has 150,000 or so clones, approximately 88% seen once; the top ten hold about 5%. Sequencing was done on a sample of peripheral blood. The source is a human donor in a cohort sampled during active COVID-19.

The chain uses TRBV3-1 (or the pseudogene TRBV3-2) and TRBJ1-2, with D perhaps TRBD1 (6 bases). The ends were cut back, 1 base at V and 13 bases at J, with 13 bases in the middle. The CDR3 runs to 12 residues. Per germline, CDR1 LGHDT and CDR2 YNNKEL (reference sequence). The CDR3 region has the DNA TGTGCCAGCAGCCAAGGTCAGGGGCCCGGCACCTTC. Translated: CASSQGQGPGTF.

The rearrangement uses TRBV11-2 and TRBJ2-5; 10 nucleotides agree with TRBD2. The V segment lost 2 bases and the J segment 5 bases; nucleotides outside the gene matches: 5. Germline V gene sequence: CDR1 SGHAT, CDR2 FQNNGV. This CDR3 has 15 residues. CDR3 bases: TGTGCCAGCAGCTTAAATCCAGCGGGAGGGGAGACCCAGTACTTC. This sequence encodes CASSLNPAGGETQYF. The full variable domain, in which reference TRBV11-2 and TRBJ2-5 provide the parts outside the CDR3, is EAGVAQSPRYKIIEKRQSVAFWCNPISGHATLYWYQQILGQGPKLLIQFQNNGVVDDSQLPKDRFSAERLKGVDSTLKIQPAKLEDSAVYLCASSLNPAGGETQYFGPGTRLLVL.

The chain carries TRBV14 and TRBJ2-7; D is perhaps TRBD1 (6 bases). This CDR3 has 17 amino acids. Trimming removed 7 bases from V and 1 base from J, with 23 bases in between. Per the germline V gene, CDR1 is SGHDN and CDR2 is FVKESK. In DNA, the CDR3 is TGTGCCAGCACCGAAAGGTTGGGGGCTCGATCTTCCTACGAGCAGTACTTC. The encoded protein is CASTERLGARSSYEQYF.

This CDR3 reads CAWSVVVAAGPMNTEAFF. The CDR3 coding sequence is TGTGCCTGGAGTGTGGTGGTAGCTGCAGGGCCAATGAACACTGAAGCTTTCTTT. The gene calls are TRBV30 and TRBJ1-1; D is possibly TRBD1 (5 bases). The V and J ends lost 0 bases and 0 bases respectively, with 20 bases between them. The CDR3 has 18 residues. CDR1 GTSNPN and CDR2 SVGIG come from the germline V gene (reference sequence). Full variable domain (rest looked up from reference TRBV30 and TRBJ1-1): SQTIHQWPATLVQPVGSPLSLECTVEGTSNPNLYWYRQAAGRGLQLLFYSVGIGQISSEVPQNLSASRPQDRQFILSSKKLLLSDSGFYLCAWSVVVAAGPMNTEAFFGQGTRLTVV.

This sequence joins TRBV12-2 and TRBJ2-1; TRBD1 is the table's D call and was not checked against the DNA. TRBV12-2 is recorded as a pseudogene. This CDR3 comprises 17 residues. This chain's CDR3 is CASRSQGSSTENNEQFF. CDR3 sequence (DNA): TGTGCAAGTCGCTCACAGGGAAGTTCTACAGAGAACAATGAGCAGTTCTTC.

CDR3 sequence (DNA): TGTGCCAGCAGTCTGATGGGACGGGACAGGGTAGACGAGCAGTACTTC. This sequence encodes CASSLMGRDRVDEQYF. This chain links TRBV28 with TRBJ2-7, with TRBD1 matching 9 bases. Germline V lookup: CDR1 MDHEN, CDR2 SYDVKM. CDR3 length: 16 residues. The V segment lost 5 bases and the J segment 5 bases; nucleotides outside the gene matches: 13.

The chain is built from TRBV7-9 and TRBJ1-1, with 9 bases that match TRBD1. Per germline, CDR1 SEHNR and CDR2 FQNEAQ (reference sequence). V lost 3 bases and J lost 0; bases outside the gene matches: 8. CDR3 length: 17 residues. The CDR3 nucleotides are TGTGCCAGCAGCTTCCCCGGGACAGGGATCATGAACACTGAAGCTTTCTTT. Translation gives CASSFPGTGIMNTEAFF. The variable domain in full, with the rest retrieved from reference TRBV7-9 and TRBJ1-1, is DTGVSQNPRHKITKRGQNVTFRCDPISEHNRLYWYRQTLGQGPEFLTYFQNEAQLEKSRLLSDRFSAERPKGSFSTLEIQRTEQGDSAMYLCASSFPGTGIMNTEAFFGQGTRLTVV.

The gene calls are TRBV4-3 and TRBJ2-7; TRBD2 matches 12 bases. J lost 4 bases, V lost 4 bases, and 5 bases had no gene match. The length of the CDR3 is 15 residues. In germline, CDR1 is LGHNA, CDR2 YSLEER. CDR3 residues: CASSRASGGVYEQYF. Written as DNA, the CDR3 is TGCGCCAGCAGCCGAGCTAGCGGGGGGGTTTACGAGCAGTACTTC.

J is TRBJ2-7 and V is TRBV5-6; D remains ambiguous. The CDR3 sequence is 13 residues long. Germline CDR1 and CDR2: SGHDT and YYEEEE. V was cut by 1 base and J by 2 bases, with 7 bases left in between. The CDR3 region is CASSLMPAYEQYF. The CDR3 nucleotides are TGTGCCAGCAGCTTGATGCCAGCCTACGAGCAGTACTTC.

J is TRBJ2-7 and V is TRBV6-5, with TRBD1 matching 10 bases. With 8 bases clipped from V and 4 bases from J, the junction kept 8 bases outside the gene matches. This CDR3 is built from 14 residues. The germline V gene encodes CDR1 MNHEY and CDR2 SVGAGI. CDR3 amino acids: CASDHRDRGYEQYF. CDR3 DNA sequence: TGTGCCAGCGACCATCGGGACAGGGGTTACGAGCAGTACTTC.

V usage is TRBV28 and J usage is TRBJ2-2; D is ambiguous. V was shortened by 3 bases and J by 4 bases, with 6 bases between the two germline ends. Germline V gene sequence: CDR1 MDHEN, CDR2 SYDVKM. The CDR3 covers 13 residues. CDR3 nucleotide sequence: TGTGCCAGCAGTTTCACATTCACCGGGGAGCTGTTTTTT. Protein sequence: CASSFTFTGELFF.

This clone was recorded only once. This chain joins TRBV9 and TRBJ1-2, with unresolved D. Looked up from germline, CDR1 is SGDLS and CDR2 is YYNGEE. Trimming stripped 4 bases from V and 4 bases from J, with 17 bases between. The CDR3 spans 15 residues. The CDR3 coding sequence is TGTGCCAGCAGCTCCCCCCGAGGGCTCTCCTATGGCTACACCTTC. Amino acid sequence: CASSSPRGLSYGYTF.

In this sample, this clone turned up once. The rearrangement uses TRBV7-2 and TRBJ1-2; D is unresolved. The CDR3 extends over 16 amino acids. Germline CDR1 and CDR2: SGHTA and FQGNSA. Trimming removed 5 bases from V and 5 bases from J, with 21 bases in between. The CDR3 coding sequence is TGTGCCAGCAGCCCTAATAGCGGACCGGGGTTTTATGGCTACACCTTC. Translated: CASSPNSGPGFYGYTF. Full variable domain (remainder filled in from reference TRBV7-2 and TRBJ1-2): GAGVSQSPSNKVTEKGKDVELRCDPISGHTALYWYRQSLGQGLEFLIYFQGNSAPDKSGLPSDRFSAERTGGSVSTLTIQRTQQEDSAVYLCASSPNSGPGFYGYTFGSGTRLTVV.

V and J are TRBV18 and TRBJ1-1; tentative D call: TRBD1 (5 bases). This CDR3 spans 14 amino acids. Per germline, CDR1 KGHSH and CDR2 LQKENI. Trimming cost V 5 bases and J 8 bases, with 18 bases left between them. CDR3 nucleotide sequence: TGTGCCAGCTCAACAGCCAGCTACAGGAGCGAAGCTTTCTTT. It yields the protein CASSTASYRSEAFF.

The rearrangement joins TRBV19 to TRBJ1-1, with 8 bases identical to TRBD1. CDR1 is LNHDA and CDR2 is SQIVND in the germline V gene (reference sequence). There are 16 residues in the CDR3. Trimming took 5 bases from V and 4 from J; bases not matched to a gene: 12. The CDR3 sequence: CASSDGHRGEFTEAFF. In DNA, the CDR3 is TGTGCCAGTAGTGATGGTCACAGGGGGGAATTCACTGAAGCTTTCTTT.

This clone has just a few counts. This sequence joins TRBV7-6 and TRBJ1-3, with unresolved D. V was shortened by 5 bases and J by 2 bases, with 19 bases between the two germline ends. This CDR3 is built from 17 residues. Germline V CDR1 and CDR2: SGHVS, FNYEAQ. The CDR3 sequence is CASSLNGEGMAGNTIYF. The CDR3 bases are TGTGCCAGCAGCCTCAATGGTGAGGGAATGGCTGGAAACACCATATATTTT.

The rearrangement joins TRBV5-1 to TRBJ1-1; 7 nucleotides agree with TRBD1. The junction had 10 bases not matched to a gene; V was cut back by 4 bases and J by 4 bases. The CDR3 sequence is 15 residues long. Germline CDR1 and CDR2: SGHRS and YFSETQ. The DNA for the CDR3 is TGCGCCAGCAGCGCCGGACGACAGGGCCCCACTGAAGCTTTCTTT. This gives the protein CASSAGRQGPTEAFF.

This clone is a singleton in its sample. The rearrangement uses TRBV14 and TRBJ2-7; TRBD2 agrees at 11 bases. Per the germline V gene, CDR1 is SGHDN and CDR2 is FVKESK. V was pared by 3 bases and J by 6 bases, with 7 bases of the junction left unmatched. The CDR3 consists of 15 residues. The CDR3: CASSQIAGGPSEQYF. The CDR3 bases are TGTGCCAGCAGCCAGATAGCGGGAGGGCCGTCCGAGCAGTACTTC.

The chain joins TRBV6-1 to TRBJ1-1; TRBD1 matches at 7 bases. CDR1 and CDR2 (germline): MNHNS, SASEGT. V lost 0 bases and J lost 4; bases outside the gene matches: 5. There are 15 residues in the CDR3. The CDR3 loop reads CASSEAPGGTTEAFF. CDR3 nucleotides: TGTGCCAGCAGTGAAGCCCCAGGGGGGACCACTGAAGCTTTCTTT.

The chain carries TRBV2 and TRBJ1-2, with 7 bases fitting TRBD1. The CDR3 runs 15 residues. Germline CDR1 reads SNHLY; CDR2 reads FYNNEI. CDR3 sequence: CVLGAGGFTNYGYTF. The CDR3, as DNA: TGTGTACTAGGGGCAGGGGGATTCACTAACTATGGCTACACCTTC.

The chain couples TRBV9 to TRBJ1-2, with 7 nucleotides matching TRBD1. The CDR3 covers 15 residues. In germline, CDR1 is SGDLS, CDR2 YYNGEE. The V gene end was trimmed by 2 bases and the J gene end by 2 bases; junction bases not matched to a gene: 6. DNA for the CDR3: TGTGCCAGCAGCGTGTCAGGGGGAGCAAACTATGGCTACACCTTC. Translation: CASSVSGGANYGYTF.

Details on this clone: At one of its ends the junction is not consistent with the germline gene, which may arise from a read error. CDR3 protein: CASSLERTGDDQYF. CDR3 coding DNA: TGTGCCAGCAGCTTGGAGCGGACAGGGGACGACCAGTACTTC. The rearrangement joins TRBV5-4 to TRBJ2-7; 9 bases agree with TRBD1. The V gene's germline CDR1 is SGHNT and CDR2 YYREEE (reference sequence). This CDR3 is built from 14 residues.

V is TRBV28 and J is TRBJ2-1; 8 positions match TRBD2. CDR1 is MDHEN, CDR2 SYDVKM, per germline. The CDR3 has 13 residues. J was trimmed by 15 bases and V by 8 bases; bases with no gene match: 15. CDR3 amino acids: CASGSGGRATGFF. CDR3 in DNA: TGTGCCAGCGGATCGGGGGGGAGGGCTACGGGGTTCTTC.

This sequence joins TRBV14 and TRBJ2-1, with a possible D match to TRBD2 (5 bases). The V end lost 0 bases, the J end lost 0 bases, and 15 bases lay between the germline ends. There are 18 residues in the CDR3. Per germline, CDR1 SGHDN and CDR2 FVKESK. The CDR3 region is CASSQDESSRYSYNEQFF. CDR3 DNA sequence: TGTGCCAGCAGCCAAGACGAATCTAGCAGATACTCCTACAATGAGCAGTTCTTC.

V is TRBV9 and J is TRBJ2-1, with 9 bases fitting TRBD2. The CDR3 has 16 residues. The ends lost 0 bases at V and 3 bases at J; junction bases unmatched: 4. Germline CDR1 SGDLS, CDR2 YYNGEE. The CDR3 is CASSVGVAGDYNEQFF. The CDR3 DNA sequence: TGTGCCAGCAGCGTAGGCGTAGCGGGGGACTACAATGAGCAGTTCTTC.

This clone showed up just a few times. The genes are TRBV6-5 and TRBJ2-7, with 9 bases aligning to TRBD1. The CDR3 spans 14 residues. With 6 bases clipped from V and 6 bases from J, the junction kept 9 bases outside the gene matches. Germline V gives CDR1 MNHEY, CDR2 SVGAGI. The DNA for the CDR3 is TGTGCCAGCAGCCGAGGACAGGGGTGGCTCGAGCAGTACTTC. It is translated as CASSRGQGWLEQYF.

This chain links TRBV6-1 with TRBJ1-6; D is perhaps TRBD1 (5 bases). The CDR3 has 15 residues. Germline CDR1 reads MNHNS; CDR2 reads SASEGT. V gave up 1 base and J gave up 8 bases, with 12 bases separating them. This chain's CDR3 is CASSEEAGTYSPLHF. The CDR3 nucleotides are TGTGCCAGCAGTGAAGAGGCAGGGACTTATTCACCCCTCCACTTT.

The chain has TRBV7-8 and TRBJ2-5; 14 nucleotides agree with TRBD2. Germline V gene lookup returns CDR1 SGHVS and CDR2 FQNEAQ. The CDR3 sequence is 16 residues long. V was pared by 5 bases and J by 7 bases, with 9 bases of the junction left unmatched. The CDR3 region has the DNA TGTGCCAGCAGCGCCCGACTAGCGGGGGGGCTGGTGACCCAGTACTTC. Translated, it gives CASSARLAGGLVTQYF.

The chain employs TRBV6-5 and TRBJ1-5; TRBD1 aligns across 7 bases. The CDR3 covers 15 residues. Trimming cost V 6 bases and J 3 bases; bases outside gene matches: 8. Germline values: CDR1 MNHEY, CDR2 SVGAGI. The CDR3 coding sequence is TGTGCCAGCAGATCCGGGACAGACCACAATCAGCCCCAGCATTTT. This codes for CASRSGTDHNQPQHF.

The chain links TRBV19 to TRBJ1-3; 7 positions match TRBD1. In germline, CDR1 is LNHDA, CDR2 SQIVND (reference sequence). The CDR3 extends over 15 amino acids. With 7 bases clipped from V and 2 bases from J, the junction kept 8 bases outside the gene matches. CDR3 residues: CASTPSTGAGNTIYF. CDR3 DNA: TGTGCCAGTACCCCCTCAACAGGGGCTGGAAACACCATATATTTT.

CDR3 in amino acids: CASSLTQTGATVGPTNEKLFF. The CDR3 region has the DNA TGTGCCAGCAGCTTAACGCAAACGGGAGCGACCGTAGGTCCAACTAATGAAAAACTGTTTTTT. The chain uses TRBV7-7 and TRBJ1-4; no clear D gene. Germline V gives CDR1 SSHAT, CDR2 FNYEAQ (reference sequence). V was cut by 2 bases and J by 0 bases, with 25 bases left in between. The CDR3 is 21 residues long.

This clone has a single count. Here the CDR3 reads CASSRDREYQPQHF. For the CDR3, the DNA is TGTGCCAGCAGCCGGGACAGGGAATACCAGCCCCAGCATTTT. This chain joins TRBV2 and TRBJ1-5, with TRBD1 matching 9 bases. CDR1 and CDR2 (germline): SNHLY, FYNNEI. There are 14 residues in the CDR3. Losses at the gene ends were 6 bases for V and 7 bases for J; bases not matched to a gene: 7.